This T cell receptor (beta chain) stems from a study of T cell responses to AZD1222 COVID-19 vaccine. The study, taken as a whole, reports: Vaccine-associated CD4 TCRs ranged over spike, dominating at 160-218 and 743-854. An increase in Spike-specific TCR breadth and depth was observed after two AZD1222 doses. Donors were mostly white British, more females; clonal diversity possibly underestimated.

V gave up 2 bases and J gave up 4 bases, with 12 bases separating them. The length of the CDR3 is 14 residues. CDR1 is SGDLS and CDR2 is YYNGEE in the germline V gene. Here immunoSEQ multiplex PCR was the method, and the copy in TCRdb shows in-frame clones only, minus some. The repertoire has 90,000 to 150,000 clones, more than 75% of them found once; the top ten carry over 3%. For this clone: Its specificity is unknown.

The chain employs TRBV9 and TRBJ1-2, with D possibly matching TRBD1 (6 bases). This TCR was recovered from an adult in good health. The specimen was peripheral blood, collected on day 0 of AZD1222 vaccination. CDR3 loop: CASSVGGLTYGYTF. CDR3 bases: TGTGCCAGCAGCGTTGGGGGCCTTACCTATGGCTACACCTTC.